This T cell receptor beta chain was profiled in a study of response to subunit inactivated influenza vaccine. TCRdb independently ran MiXCR on the RT-PCR reads; one entry per CDR3 protein. The top ten clones hold approximately 14% of a sample with fewer than 650,000 distinct CDR3 sequences, 10% to 15% of them seen once. A remark on this clonotype: The antigen is unknown.

Study results and limitations: A suggestion made by the authors is that each seasonal influenza vaccination recruits few new T cells.

Germline loops: CDR1 ENHRY, CDR2 SYGVKD. The CDR3 has 14 residues. The V end was cut by 7 bases, the J end by 6 bases, with 16 bases between. Sequenced here: PBMCs from blood, sampled 45 days after vaccination. The V and J genes are TRBV10-3 and TRBJ2-1; no clear D gene. This sequence originates from a man aged 50 to 60 who received an inactivated influenza vaccine. The CDR3 region has the DNA TGTGCCATCACCGCGGCCTTGTCCCCCAATGAGCAGTTCTTC. Protein sequence: CAITAALSPNEQFF.